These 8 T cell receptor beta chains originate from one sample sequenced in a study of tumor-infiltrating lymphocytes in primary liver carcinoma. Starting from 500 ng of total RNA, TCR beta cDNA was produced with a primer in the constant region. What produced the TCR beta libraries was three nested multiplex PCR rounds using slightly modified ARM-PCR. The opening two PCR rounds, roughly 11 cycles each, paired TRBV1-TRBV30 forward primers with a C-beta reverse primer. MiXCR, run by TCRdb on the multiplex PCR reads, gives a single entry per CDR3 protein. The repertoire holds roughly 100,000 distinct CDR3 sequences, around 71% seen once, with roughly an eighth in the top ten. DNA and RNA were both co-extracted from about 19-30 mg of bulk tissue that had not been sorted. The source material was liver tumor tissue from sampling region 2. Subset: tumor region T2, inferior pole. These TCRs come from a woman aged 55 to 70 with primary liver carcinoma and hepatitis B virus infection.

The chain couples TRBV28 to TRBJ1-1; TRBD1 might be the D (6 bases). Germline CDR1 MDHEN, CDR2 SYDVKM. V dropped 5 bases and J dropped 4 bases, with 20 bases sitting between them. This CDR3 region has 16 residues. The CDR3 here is CASSVTGTWGGTEAFF. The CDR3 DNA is TGTGCCAGCAGTGTAACAGGGACATGGGGGGGCACTGAAGCTTTCTTT.

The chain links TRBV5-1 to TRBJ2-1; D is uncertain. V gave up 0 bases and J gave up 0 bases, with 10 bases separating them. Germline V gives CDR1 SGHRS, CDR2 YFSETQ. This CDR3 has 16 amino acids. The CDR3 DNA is TGCGCCAGCAGCTTGGAGTCGGCCGGCTCCTACAATGAGCAGTTCTTC. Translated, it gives CASSLESAGSYNEQFF.

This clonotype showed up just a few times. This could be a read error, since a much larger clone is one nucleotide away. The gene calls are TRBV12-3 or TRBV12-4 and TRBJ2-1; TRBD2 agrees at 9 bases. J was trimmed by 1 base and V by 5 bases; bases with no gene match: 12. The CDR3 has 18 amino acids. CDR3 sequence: CASSKTGVTSGSYNEQFF. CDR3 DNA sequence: TGTGCCAGCAGTAAAACTGGGGTGACTAGCGGATCCTACAATGAGCAGTTCTTC.

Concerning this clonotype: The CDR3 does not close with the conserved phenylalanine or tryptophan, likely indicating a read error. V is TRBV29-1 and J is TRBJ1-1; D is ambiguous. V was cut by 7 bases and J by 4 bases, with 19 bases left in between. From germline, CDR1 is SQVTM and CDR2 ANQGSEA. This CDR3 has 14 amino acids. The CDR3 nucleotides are TGCAGCGCGCAAACGGGTAGATCCTTCACTGAAGCTTTCATT. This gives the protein CSAQTGRSFTEAFI.

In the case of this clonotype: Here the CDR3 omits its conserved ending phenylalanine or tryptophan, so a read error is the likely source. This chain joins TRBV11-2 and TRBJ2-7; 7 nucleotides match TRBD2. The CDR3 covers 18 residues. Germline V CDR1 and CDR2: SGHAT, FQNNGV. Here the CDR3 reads CASSLDWVSIAGPYEQYL. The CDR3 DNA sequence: TGTGCCAGTAGCTTAGATTGGGTCAGTATAGCGGGTCCCTACGAGCAGTACTTA.

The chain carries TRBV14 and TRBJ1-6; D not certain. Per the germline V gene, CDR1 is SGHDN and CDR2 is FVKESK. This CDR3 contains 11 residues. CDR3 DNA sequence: TGTGGCAACAGCCGGCCTTCACCCCTCCACTTT. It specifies CGNSRPSPLHF.

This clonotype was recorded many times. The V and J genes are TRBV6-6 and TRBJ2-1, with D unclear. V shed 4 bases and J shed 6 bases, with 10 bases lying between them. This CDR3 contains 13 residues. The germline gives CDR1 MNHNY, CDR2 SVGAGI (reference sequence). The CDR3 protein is CASSFRATNEQFF. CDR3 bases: TGTGCCAGCAGTTTCCGGGCCACCAATGAGCAGTTCTTC.

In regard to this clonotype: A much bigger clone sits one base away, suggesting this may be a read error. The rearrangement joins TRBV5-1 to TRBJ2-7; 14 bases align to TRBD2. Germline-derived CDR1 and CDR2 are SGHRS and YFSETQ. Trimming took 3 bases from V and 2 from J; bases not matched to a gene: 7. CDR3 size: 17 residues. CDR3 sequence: CASSSGLAGVRAYEQYF. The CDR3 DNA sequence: TGCGCCAGCAGCTCGGGACTAGCGGGAGTGCGGGCCTACGAGCAGTACTTC.